This record concerns one TCR beta chain sequence. What it binds is not known. The data are from a study of radiotherapy plus CTLA-4 blockade in lung cancer. Clones were read by immunoSEQ multiplex PCR, and TCRdb kept only the in-frame ones, dropping some. The sample lists tens of thousands of clones, roughly 84% occurring once. The CDR3 has 13 amino acids. Trimming stripped 5 bases from V and 2 bases from J, with 7 bases between. The germline gives CDR1 SGHTA, CDR2 FQGTGA. Study findings and constraints: It was early blood T cell clone dynamics, with interferon-beta, that reportedly best predicted response. TCR clones of tumor origin grew in blood after radiotherapy plus ipilimumab.

Participants had chemo-refractory metastatic non-small-cell lung cancer and were treated with focal radiation plus ipilimumab CTLA-4 blockade. The sequence was collected from a human donor with non-small cell lung cancer whose response to radiotherapy plus ipilimumab could not be evaluated. The V gene is TRBV7-3, the J gene TRBJ2-1; weak D call: TRBD2 (5 bases). The sample was peripheral blood, taken from a patient treated with radiotherapy plus ipilimumab. The CDR3 DNA follows: TGTGCCAGCAGCGGGGAGCCCTACAATGAGCAGTTCTTC. Amino acids: CASSGEPYNEQFF.